The 15 T cell receptor beta chains below were found in one sample sequenced in a study of T cells in Graves' hyperthyroidism and ophthalmopathy. Authors of the study amplified TCR beta CDR3 regions from RNA transcripts. With the HTBI primer set, the TCR CDR3 went through a first round of RT-PCR. TCRdb used MiXCR to reprocess the multiplex PCR reads, holding one entry per CDR3 protein. The sample yields hundreds of thousands of distinct CDR3 sequences, approximately 15% seen once. Sequencing was done on a sample of blood. The receptors here all came from a man aged 18 to 30 with Graves' ophthalmopathy.

This clonotype came up many times. The chain is built from TRBV11-2 and TRBJ2-5, with D possibly matching TRBD1 (5 bases). Germline-derived CDR1 and CDR2 are SGHAT and FQNNGV. V lost 4 bases and J lost 6, with 15 bases in between. CDR3 length: 14 amino acids. The CDR3 reads CASSSQGLGQTQYF. The CDR3 DNA sequence: TGTGCCAGCAGCTCCCAGGGATTGGGGCAGACCCAGTACTTC.

The rearrangement uses TRBV24-1 and TRBJ1-5; D is perhaps TRBD1 (6 bases). The germline V gene has CDR1 KGHDR and CDR2 SFDVKD. Trimming pared 4 bases from V and 6 bases from J, leaving 12 bases between. The CDR3 contains 14 residues. CDR3 loop: CATSDLTGGQPQHF. As DNA, the CDR3 is TGTGCCACCAGTGACCTGACAGGAGGTCAGCCCCAGCATTTT.

The chain carries TRBV5-4 and TRBJ1-1; TRBD1 matches at 9 bases. V lost 4 bases to trimming and J lost 6 bases; unmatched junction nucleotides: 7. The germline gives CDR1 SGHNT, CDR2 YYREEE (reference sequence). The CDR3 totals 14 residues. The CDR3 sequence is CASSPQGAIAEAFF. DNA for the CDR3: TGTGCCAGCAGCCCACAGGGGGCTATCGCTGAAGCTTTCTTT.

In its sample, this clonotype was seen a few times. The chain combines TRBV19 with TRBJ1-1; 9 bases fit TRBD1. This CDR3 has 14 residues. The germline V gene encodes CDR1 LNHDA and CDR2 SQIVND (reference sequence). With V trimmed by 7 bases and J by 5 bases, 8 bases remained unmatched. CDR3 protein: CASTTGTGWTEAFF. In nucleotides, the CDR3 is TGTGCCAGTACAACAGGGACAGGGTGGACTGAAGCTTTCTTT.

The sample holds many counts of this clonotype. The chain joins TRBV11-3 to TRBJ2-1, with 7 bases that match TRBD1. CDR1 is SGHNT and CDR2 is YENEEA in the germline V gene. V was clipped by 1 base and J by 3 bases; unmatched bases: 3. This CDR3 spans 15 amino acids. The CDR3 nucleotides are TGTGCCAGCAGCTTAGGGGACAGCTTCTACAATGAGCAGTTCTTC. Protein sequence: CASSLGDSFYNEQFF.

There are many counts of this clonotype. V and J are TRBV28 and TRBJ2-2, with 7 bases fitting TRBD1. The germline V gene encodes CDR1 MDHEN and CDR2 SYDVKM. CDR3 length: 13 amino acids. J gave up 1 base and V 9 bases, and 2 bases lay outside the gene matches. The CDR3 is CASDRENTGELFF. In DNA, the CDR3 is TGTGCCAGTGACAGGGAGAACACCGGGGAGCTGTTTTTT.

This clonotype was observed many times. The V call is TRBV11-2, the J call TRBJ1-2, with 7 bases fitting TRBD1. This CDR3 region has 14 residues. V gave up 5 bases and J gave up 4 bases; unmatched junction bases: 7. Germline V CDR1 and CDR2: SGHAT, FQNNGV. CDR3 sequence reads: CASSLSTGAYGYTF. CDR3 in DNA: TGTGCCAGCAGCCTATCTACAGGGGCCTATGGCTACACCTTC.

This clonotype has a count of ten or more. V is TRBV27 and J is TRBJ1-2; D unclear. The CDR3 covers 13 residues. In germline, CDR1 is MNHEY, CDR2 SMNVEV (reference sequence). The ends were cut back, 4 bases at V and 8 bases at J, with 14 bases in the middle. Written as DNA, the CDR3 is TGTGCCAGCAGTTACGCCTCACAGTACGGCTACACCTTC. Its translation is CASSYASQYGYTF.

This clonotype was recorded a few times. The rearrangement uses TRBV19 and TRBJ2-1; 8 positions agree with TRBD2. There are 16 residues in the CDR3. Germline-derived CDR1 and CDR2 are LNHDA and SQIVND (reference sequence). With 3 bases clipped from V and 3 bases from J, the junction kept 7 bases outside the gene matches. CDR3 sequence reads: CASSMRGLAGYNEQFF. Here the CDR3 DNA reads TGTGCCAGTAGTATGCGGGGGCTAGCGGGCTACAATGAGCAGTTCTTC.

The sample holds many counts of this clonotype. The chain uses TRBV11-2 and TRBJ2-7; 9 bases fit TRBD2. The J segment lost 7 bases and the V segment lost 3 bases, leaving 4 bases of the junction unmatched. The germline V gene has CDR1 SGHAT and CDR2 FQNNGV. CDR3 length equals 13 residues. CDR3 sequence (DNA): TGTGCCAGCAGCTTGGATCTAGCGGGGGAGCAGTACTTC. Translating it yields CASSLDLAGEQYF.

This clonotype was recorded a few times. The genes are TRBV5-5 and TRBJ1-2; possibly TRBD1 for D (6 bases). Looked up from germline, CDR1 is SGHKS and CDR2 is YYEKEE (reference sequence). The CDR3 is 13 residues long. V was pared by 3 bases and J by 4 bases, with 10 bases between. CDR3 sequence reads: CASSSQGTYGYTF. The CDR3 bases are TGTGCCAGCAGCTCACAGGGTACCTATGGCTACACCTTC.

This chain uses TRBV20-1 with TRBJ2-7; 9 positions match TRBD2. The CDR3 spans 19 residues. From germline, CDR1 is DFQATT and CDR2 SNEGSKA (reference sequence). V shed 0 bases, J shed 5 bases, and the junction held 20 bases outside the gene matches. The CDR3 region has the DNA TGCAGTGCTAGAGATCGAGCGGGAGGCCCCGGGGAGCGGTGGGACGAGCAGTACTTC. Translating it yields CSARDRAGGPGERWDEQYF.

This clonotype was seen ten or more times. The genes are TRBV7-2 and TRBJ2-5, with TRBD2 matching 8 bases. Per the germline V gene, CDR1 is SGHTA and CDR2 is FQGNSA. V lost 5 bases and J lost 4; bases outside the gene matches: 9. The length of the CDR3 is 15 residues. As DNA, the CDR3 is TGTGCCAGCAGCCCAGGAGGGGCGGGGGGAGAGACCCAGTACTTC. Its protein is CASSPGGAGGETQYF. Filled out from reference TRBV7-2 and TRBJ2-5, the complete variable domain reads GAGVSQSPSNKVTEKGKDVELRCDPISGHTALYWYRQSLGQGLEFLIYFQGNSAPDKSGLPSDRFSAERTGGSVSTLTIQRTQQEDSAVYLCASSPGGAGGETQYFGPGTRLLVL.

This clonotype was detected ten times or more. The chain is built from TRBV3-1 and TRBJ2-5; D is unclear. Germline loops: CDR1 LGHDT, CDR2 YNNKEL (reference sequence). V lost 0 bases and J lost 1, with 9 bases in between. CDR3 length: 15 residues. The CDR3 bases are TGTGCCAGCAGCCAAGATACGGCTACCCAAGAGACCCAGTACTTC. It codes for CASSQDTATQETQYF.

This clonotype appeared once. A read error may explain this, as a much larger clone is one base away. The chain employs TRBV5-8 and TRBJ2-7; D gene ambiguous. The CDR3 extends over 11 amino acids. In germline, CDR1 is SGHTS, CDR2 YDEGEE. Trimming cost V 7 bases and J 4 bases, with 9 bases left between them. The CDR3 reads CASGEAYEQYF. The CDR3 DNA reads TGTGCCAGCGGGGAAGCATACGAGCAGTACTTC.